This T cell receptor (beta chain) emerged from a study of early T cells in non-severe SARS-CoV-2 infection. Findings and limits, study-wide: Clonotype matching in VDJdb favored anti-spike CD8 responses and did not capture private and CD4 specificities.

This clonotype was observed at least ten times. Its antigen remains unidentified. Individual cDNA molecules were tagged with unique molecular identifiers. A single record per CDR3 protein comes from TCRdb applying MiXCR to the 5' RACE reads. The sample includes tens of thousands of distinct CDR3 sequences, roughly 13% of them seen just once. V lost 6 bases to trimming and J lost 6 bases, with 12 bases between them. Germline values: CDR1 MNHNY, CDR2 SVGAGI (reference sequence). CDR3 length equals 13 residues. The source of this sequence is an adult who was a healthcare worker with PCR-confirmed SARS-CoV-2 infection or an uninfected control (not recorded which). Sequences were obtained from whole blood. The rearrangement joins TRBV6-6 to TRBJ1-5, with D possibly matching TRBD1 (5 bases). This CDR3 is CASSPGGGQPQHF. CDR3 nucleotides: TGTGCCAGCAGCCCCGGGGGGGGTCAGCCCCAGCATTTT.